This is a list of T cell receptor beta chains from one sample in a study of PD-1 blockade in classical Hodgkin lymphoma. Produced via immunoSEQ multiplex PCR; TCRdb's table is partial and in-frame only. The sample contains about 33,000 clones, about 72% of which appear only once. The input for sequencing was peripheral blood mononuclear cells (PBMCs), taken before the fourth cycle of nivolumab. The receptors come from a human donor with classical Hodgkin lymphoma. The CDR3 runs from the conserved cysteine through the conserved F or W. The order of the fields is CDR3 length, D gene, V gene, CDR3 protein. A D gene is named only where the DNA matches it firmly.

>12|NA|TRBV25-1
CASTVGAYEQYF
>17|TRBD2|TRBV7-8
CASSPTSGGLKYYEQYF
>13|NA|TRBV7-2
CASSLANPVTQYF
>15|NA|TRBV19
CASSILGLSSGELFF
>15|NA|TRBV28
CASSSLSNLDYGYTF
>16|NA|TRBV4-3
CASSQDFEEGARGYTF
>15|NA|TRBV5-6
CASSLTAASWGEQYF
>13|NA|TRBV27
CASSLGARTEAFF
>15|NA|TRBV7-6
CASSQLMDSSYEQYF
>15|TRBD2|TRBV28
CASSPTTSGKDEQYF
>14|NA|TRBV27
CASSLFRGAQPQHF
>13|NA|TRBV11-2
CASSLGTSYEQYF
>12|NA|TRBV7-3
CASSPDGFGYTF
>15|TRBD2|TRBV4-3
CASSFGLARNNEQFF
>13|NA|TRBV28
CASGPPFLTEAFF
>13|NA|TRBV15
CATVGDNNEKLFF
>16|NA|TRBV30
CAWSVSLGGTYNEQFF
>15|NA|TRBV19
CASSMGGLLAYEQYF
>17|TRBD1|TRBV7-9
CASRGRKTGMSEETQYF
>17|TRBD1|TRBV27
CASSFGTGVFYKEKLFF
>16|NA|TRBV7-8
CASSLDPRRLNTEAFF
>13|NA|TRBV18
CASSVGDVYGYTF
>12|NA|TRBV6-5
CASRDMSTEAFF
>16|TRBD2|TRBV7-3
CASSFGTSGATDTQYF
>15|NA|TRBV21-1
CASSSRDRERGEAFF
>14|TRBD1|TRBV6-1
CASRGTGSPTGLFF
>13|NA|TRBV9
CASSVAGAGTQYF
>13|NA|TRBV6-5
CASSSSLGHGYTF
>13|NA|TRBV5-1
CASGPASPPEQYF
>14|NA|TRBV7-2
CASKQGWGTDTQYF
>14|NA|TRBV7-3
CASSSDLHTDTQYF
>16|TRBD2|TRBV7-2
CASSPTRGRAGYEQYF
>16|NA|TRBV11-2
CASSLTGGPGTGELFF
>13|NA|TRBV7-2
CASSRYFSREQYF
>14|TRBD2|TRBV28
CASSLRRRREEQYF
>15|NA|TRBV19
CASSPRTTYSYEQYF
>13|NA|TRBV19
CASSRRGITEAFF
>12|NA|TRBV15
CATSKSIDGYTF
>15|NA|TRBV7-7
CASSLGPSSGNTIYF
>11|NA|TRBV2
CASSQTYEQYF
>14|TRBD1|TRBV5-6
CASSRTGGGNTIYF
>17|NA|TRBV5-6
CASSVSRGRRTSYEQYF
>15|TRBD1|TRBV30
CAWIKGGGTNSPLHF
>16|NA|TRBV7-3
CASSPWGRTNQETQYF